These T cell receptor beta chains were read from a single sample in a study of cytomegalovirus exposure and HLA in healthy donors. Using immunoSEQ multiplex PCR, the repertoire was profiled, and TCRdb retains in-frame clones only, with some absent. The repertoire holds 310,000 or so clones, with about 90% as singletons. Sequences were obtained from PBMCs. The receptors shown here come from a woman aged 18 to 35 in good health and CMV-seronegative. Each CDR3 is given with its conserved first and last residue. Each record gives: D gene, J gene, V gene, CDR3 DNA, CDR3 protein. D genes are given only for firm matches.

>TRBD1|TRBJ1-4|TRBV4-1
TGCGCCAGCAGCCCGCCTTCACCAGGGGGCATGAGTGAAAAACTGTTTTTT
CASSPPSPGGMSEKLFF
>-|TRBJ2-7|TRBV9
TGTGCCAGGTCAGGGAGGTTTACCTACGAGCAGTACTTC
CARSGRFTYEQYF
>-|TRBJ2-1|TRBV10-3
TGTGCCATCAGTGAGAGAGACAGGCGAGACAATGAGCAGTTCTTC
CAISERDRRDNEQFF
>-|TRBJ2-5|TRBV5-6
TGTGCCAGCAGCTTGGGGGGAGGTGAGACCCAGTACTTC
CASSLGGGETQYF
>-|TRBJ1-2|TRBV11-1
TGTGCCAGCAGCTTACAGGGGAACTATGGCTACACCTTC
CASSLQGNYGYTF
>TRBD1|TRBJ1-4|TRBV27
TGTGCCAGCAGTGACAGCGCGGACAGGGTAAATGAAAAACTGTTTTTT
CASSDSADRVNEKLFF
>TRBD2|TRBJ2-1|TRBV13
TGTGCCAGCAGCTTATCGGGGGGATACAATGAGCAGTTCTTC
CASSLSGGYNEQFF
>TRBD1|TRBJ1-1|TRBV14
TGTGCCAGCAGCCCGCAGGGGGCACAAGCTTTCTTT
CASSPQGAQAFF
>TRBD2|TRBJ2-3|TRBV7-9
TGTGCCAGCAGCTTCGGACTAGCGGGGAGGAGCACAGATACGCAGTATTTT
CASSFGLAGRSTDTQYF
>-|TRBJ2-7|TRBV2
TGTGCCAGCAGTGCTATCGAGCAGTACTTC
CASSAIEQYF
>-|TRBJ1-1|TRBV27
TGTGCCAGCAAAGGGGACTGGAACACTGAAGCTTTCTTT
CASKGDWNTEAFF